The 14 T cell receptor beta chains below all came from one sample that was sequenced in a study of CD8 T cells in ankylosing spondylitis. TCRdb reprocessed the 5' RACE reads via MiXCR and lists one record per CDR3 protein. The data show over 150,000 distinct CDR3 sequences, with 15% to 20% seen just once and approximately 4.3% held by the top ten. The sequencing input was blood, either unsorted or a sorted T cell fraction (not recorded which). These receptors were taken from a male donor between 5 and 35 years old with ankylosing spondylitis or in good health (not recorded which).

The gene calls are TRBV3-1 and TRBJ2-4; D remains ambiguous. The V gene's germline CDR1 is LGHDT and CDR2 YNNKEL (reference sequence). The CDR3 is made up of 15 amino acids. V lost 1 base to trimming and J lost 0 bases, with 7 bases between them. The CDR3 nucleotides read TGTGCCAGCAGCCAAGGGCCGGTAGCCAAAAACATTCAGTACTTC. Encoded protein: CASSQGPVAKNIQYF.

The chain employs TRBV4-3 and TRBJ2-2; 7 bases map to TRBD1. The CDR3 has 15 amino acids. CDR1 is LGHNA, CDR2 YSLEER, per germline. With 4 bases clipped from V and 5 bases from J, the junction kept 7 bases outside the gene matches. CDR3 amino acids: CASSRAPGGTGELFF. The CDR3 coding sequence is TGCGCCAGCAGCCGGGCCCCAGGGGGTACCGGGGAGCTGTTTTTT.

This chain's CDR3 is CANTIKGTDGNSPLHF. The CDR3 DNA follows: TGCGCCAACACGATTAAAGGGACAGACGGCAATTCACCCCTCCACTTT. The V gene is TRBV5-1, the J gene TRBJ1-6; TRBD1 matches 7 bases. This CDR3 has 16 residues. CDR1 is SGHRS and CDR2 is YFSETQ in the germline V gene. The ends lost 9 bases at V and 7 bases at J; junction bases unmatched: 16.

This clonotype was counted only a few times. CDR3 nucleotides: TGTGCCAGTAGTATATGGGATTCTCGGCAAGCCCCTAACTATGGCTACACCTTC. This codes for CASSIWDSRQAPNYGYTF. The rearrangement links TRBV19 to TRBJ1-2; D not certain. CDR1 is LNHDA and CDR2 is SQIVND in the germline V gene (reference sequence). V was shortened by 2 bases and J by 0 bases, with 19 bases between the two germline ends. This CDR3 has 18 residues.

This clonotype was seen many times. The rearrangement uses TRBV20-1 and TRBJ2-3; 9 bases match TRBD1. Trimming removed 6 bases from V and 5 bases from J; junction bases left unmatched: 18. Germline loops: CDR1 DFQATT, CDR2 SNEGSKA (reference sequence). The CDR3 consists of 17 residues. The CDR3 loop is CSAHPGQGDRAGDTQYF. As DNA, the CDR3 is TGCAGTGCCCATCCGGGACAGGGTGACCGGGCAGGAGATACGCAGTATTTT.

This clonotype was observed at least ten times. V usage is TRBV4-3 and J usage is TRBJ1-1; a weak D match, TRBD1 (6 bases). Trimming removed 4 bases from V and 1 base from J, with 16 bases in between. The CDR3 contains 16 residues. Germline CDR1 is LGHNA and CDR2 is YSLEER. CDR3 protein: CASSPKARTANTEAFF. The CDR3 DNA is TGCGCCAGCAGCCCGAAAGCTCGGACAGCGAACACTGAAGCTTTCTTT.

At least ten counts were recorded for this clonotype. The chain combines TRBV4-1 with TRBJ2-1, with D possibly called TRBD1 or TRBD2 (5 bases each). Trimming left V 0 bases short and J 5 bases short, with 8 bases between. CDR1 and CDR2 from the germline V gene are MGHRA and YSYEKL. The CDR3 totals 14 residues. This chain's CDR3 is CASSQDRDHNEQFF. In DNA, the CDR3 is TGCGCCAGCAGCCAAGACCGGGACCACAATGAGCAGTTCTTC.

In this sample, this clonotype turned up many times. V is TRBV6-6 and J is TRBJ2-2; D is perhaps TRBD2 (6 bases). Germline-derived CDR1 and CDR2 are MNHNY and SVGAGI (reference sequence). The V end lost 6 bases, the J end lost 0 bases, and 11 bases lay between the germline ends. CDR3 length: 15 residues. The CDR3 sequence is CASRVSGSNTGELFF. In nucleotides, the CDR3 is TGTGCCAGCAGAGTTAGCGGCTCGAACACCGGGGAGCTGTTTTTT.

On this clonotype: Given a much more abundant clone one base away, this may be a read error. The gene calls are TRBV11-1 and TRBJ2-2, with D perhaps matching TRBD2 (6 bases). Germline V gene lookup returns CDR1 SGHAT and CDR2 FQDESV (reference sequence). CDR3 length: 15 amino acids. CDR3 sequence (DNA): TGTACCAGCAGCCGTACTAGCCTGAACACCGGGGAGCTGTTTTTT. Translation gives CTSSRTSLNTGELFF.

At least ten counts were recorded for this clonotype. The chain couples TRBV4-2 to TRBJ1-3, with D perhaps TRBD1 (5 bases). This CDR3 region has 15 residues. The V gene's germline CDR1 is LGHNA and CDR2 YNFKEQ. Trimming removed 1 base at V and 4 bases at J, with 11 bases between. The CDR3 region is CASSQVGGFGNTIYF. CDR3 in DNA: TGTGCCAGCAGCCAAGTGGGGGGTTTCGGAAACACCATATATTTT.

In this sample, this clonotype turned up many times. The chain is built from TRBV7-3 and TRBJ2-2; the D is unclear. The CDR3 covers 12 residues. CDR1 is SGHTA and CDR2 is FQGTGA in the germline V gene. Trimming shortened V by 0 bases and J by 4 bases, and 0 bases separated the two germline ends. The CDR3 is CASSLTTGELFF. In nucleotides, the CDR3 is TGTGCCAGCAGCTTAACCACCGGGGAGCTGTTTTTT.

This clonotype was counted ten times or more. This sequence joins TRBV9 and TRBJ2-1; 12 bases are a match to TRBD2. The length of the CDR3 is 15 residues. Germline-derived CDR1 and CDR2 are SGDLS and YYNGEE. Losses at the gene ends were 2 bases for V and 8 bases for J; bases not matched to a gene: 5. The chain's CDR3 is CASSVGLAGRDEQFF. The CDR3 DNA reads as TGTGCCAGCAGCGTTGGACTAGCGGGAAGGGATGAGCAGTTCTTC.

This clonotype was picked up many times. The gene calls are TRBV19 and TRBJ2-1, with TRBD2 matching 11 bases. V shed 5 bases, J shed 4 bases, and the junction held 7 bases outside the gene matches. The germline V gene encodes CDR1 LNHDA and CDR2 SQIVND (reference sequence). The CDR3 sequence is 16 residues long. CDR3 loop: CASSPGLAEPYNEQFF. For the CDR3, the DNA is TGTGCCAGTAGTCCGGGACTAGCGGAGCCTTACAATGAGCAGTTCTTC.

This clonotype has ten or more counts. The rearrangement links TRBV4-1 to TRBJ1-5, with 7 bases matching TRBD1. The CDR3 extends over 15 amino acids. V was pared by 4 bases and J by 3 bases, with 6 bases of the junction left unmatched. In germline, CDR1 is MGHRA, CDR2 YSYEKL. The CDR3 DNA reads TGCGCCAGCAGCCCTCGACAGGGAGACAATCAGCCCCAGCATTTT. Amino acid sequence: CASSPRQGDNQPQHF.